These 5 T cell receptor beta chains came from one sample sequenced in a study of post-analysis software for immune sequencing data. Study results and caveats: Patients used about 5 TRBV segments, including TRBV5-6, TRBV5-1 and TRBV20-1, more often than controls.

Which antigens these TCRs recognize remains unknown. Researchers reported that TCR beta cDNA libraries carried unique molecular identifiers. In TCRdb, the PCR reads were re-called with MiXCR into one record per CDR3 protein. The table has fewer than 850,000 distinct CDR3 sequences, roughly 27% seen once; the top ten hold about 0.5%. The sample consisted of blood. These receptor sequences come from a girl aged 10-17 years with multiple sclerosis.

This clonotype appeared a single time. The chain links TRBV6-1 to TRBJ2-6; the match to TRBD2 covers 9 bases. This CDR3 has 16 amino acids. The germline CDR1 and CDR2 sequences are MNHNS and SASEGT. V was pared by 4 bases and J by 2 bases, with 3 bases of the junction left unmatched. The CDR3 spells CASSGVAGAGANVLTF. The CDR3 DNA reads TGTGCCAGCAGTGGGGTAGCGGGGGCTGGGGCCAACGTCCTGACTTTC.

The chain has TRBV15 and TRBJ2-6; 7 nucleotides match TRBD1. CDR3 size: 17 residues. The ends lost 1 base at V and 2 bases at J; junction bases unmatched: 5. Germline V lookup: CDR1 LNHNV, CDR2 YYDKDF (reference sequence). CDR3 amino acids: CATSRVRGPAGANVLTF. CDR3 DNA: TGTGCCACCAGCAGAGTGAGGGGGCCTGCTGGGGCCAACGTCCTGACTTTC.

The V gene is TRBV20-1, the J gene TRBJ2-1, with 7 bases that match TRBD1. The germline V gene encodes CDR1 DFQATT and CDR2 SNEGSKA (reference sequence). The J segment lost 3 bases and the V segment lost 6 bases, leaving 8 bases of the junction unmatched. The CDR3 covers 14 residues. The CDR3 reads CSALGTVNYNEQFF. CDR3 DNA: TGCAGTGCCCTCGGGACAGTTAACTACAATGAGCAGTTCTTC.

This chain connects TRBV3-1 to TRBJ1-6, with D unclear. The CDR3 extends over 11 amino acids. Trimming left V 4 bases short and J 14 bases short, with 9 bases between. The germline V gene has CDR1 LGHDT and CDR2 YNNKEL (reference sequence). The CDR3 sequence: CASSRGSSLHF. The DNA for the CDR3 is TGTGCCAGCAGCCGAGGGAGCTCCCTCCACTTT. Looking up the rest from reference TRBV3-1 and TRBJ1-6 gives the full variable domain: DTAVSQTPKYLVTQMGNDKSIKCEQNLGHDTMYWYKQDSKKFLKIMFSYNNKELIINETVPNRFSPKSPDKAHLNLHINSLELGDSAVYFCASSRGSSLHFGNGTRLTVT.

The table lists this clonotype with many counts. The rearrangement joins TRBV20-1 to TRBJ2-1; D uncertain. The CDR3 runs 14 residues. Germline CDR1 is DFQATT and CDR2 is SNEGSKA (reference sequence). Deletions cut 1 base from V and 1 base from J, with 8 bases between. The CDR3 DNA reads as TGCAGTGCTAGAGGGGGTCCGTCCTACAATGAGCAGTTCTTC. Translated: CSARGGPSYNEQFF.